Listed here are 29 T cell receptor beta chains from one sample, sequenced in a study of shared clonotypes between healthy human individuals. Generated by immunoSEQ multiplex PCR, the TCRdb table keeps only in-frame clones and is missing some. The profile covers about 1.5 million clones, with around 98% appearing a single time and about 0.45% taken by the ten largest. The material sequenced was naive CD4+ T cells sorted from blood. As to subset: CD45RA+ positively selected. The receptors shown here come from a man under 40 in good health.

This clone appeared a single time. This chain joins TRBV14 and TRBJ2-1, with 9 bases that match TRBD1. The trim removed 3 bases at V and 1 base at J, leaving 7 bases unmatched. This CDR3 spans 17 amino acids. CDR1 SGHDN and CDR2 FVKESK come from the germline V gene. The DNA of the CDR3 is TGTGCCAGCAGCCAGCGCACCGGGACAGGGTCCTACAATGAGCAGTTCTTC. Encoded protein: CASSQRTGTGSYNEQFF.

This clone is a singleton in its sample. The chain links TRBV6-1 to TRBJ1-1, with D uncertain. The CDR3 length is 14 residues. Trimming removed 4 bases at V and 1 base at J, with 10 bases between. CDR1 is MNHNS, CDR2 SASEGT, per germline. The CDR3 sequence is CASSGYTKNTEAFF. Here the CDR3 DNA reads TGTGCCAGCAGTGGTTACACGAAGAACACTGAAGCTTTCTTT.

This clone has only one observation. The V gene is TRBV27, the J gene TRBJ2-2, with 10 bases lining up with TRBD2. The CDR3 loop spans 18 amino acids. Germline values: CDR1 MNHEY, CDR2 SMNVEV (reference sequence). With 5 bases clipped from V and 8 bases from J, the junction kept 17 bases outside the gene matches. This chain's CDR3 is CASSAPPGTSARRGELFF. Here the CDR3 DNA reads TGTGCCAGCAGTGCTCCTCCCGGGACTAGCGCGCGTCGGGGGGAGCTGTTTTTT.

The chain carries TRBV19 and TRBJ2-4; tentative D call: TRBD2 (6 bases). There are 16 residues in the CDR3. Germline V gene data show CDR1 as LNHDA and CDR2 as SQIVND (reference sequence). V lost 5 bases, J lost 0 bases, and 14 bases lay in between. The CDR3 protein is CASSLSTGLAKNIQYF. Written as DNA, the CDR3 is TGTGCCAGTAGTCTATCGACGGGACTAGCCAAAAACATTCAGTACTTC.

The CDR3 sequence is CASSPPGDGNTIYF. In DNA form, the CDR3 reads TGTGCCAGCTCACCACCGGGGGATGGAAACACCATATATTTT. The chain combines TRBV18 with TRBJ1-3; tentatively, D is TRBD1 (5 bases). V was trimmed by 0 bases and J by 3 bases, leaving 6 bases between them. The germline CDR1 and CDR2 sequences are KGHSH and LQKENI. This CDR3 is built from 14 residues.

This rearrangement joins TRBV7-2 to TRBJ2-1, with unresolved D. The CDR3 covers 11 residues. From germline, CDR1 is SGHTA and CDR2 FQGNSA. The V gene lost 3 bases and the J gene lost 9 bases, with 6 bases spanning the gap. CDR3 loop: CASSLVSEQFF. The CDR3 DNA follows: TGTGCCAGCAGCTTGGTGAGTGAGCAGTTCTTC. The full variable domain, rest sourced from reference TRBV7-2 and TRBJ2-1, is GAGVSQSPSNKVTEKGKDVELRCDPISGHTALYWYRQSLGQGLEFLIYFQGNSAPDKSGLPSDRFSAERTGGSVSTLTIQRTQQEDSAVYLCASSLVSEQFFGPGTRLTVL.

Here the CDR3 reads CASSISMNTEAFF. In DNA form, the CDR3 reads TGTGCCAGTAGTATCAGTATGAACACTGAAGCTTTCTTT. The J gene is TRBJ1-1, the V gene TRBV19; no firm D call. V was trimmed by 3 bases and J by 0 bases, leaving 5 bases between them. The germline gives CDR1 LNHDA, CDR2 SQIVND (reference sequence). The CDR3 extends over 13 amino acids.

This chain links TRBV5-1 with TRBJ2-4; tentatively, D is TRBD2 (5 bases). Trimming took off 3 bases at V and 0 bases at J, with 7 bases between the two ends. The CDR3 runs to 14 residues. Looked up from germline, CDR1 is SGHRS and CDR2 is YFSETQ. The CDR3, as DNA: TGCGCCAGCAGCTACGGGATAGCCAAAAACATTCAGTACTTC. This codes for CASSYGIAKNIQYF.

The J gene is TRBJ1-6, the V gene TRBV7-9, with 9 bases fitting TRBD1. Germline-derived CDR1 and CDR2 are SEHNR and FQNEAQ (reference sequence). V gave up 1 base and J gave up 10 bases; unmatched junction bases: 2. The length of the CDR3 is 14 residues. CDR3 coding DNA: TGTGCCAGCAGCTTAGGGACAGGGGCCTCACCCCTCCACTTT. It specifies CASSLGTGASPLHF.

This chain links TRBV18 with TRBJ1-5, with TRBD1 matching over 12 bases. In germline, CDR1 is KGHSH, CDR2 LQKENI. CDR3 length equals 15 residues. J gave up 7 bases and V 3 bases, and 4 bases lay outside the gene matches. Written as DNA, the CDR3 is TGTGCCAGCTCACCGGGACAGGGGGCAGGGCAGCCCCAGCATTTT. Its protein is CASSPGQGAGQPQHF. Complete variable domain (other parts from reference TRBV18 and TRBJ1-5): NAGVMQNPRHLVRRRGQEARLRCSPMKGHSHVYWYRQLPEEGLKFMVYLQKENIIDESGMPKERFSAEFPKEGPSILRIQQVVRGDSAAYFCASSPGQGAGQPQHFGDGTRLSIL.

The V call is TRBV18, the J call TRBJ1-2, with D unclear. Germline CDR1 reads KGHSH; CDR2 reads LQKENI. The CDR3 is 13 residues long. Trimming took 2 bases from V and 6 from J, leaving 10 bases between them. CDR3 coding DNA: TGTGCCAGCTCACCAAACATTGAGGATGGCTACACCTTC. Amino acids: CASSPNIEDGYTF.

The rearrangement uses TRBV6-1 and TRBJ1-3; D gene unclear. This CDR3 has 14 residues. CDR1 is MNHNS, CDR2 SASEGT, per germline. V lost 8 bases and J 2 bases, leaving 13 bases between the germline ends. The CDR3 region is CASSSAMAGNTIYF. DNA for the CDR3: TGTGCCAGCTCCTCTGCCATGGCTGGAAACACCATATATTTT.

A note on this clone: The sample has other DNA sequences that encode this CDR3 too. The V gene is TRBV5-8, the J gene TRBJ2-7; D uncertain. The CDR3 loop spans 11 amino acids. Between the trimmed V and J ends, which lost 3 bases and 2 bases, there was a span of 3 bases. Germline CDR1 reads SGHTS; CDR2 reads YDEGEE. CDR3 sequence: CASSSTYEQYF. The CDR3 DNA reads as TGTGCCAGCAGCTCCACCTACGAGCAGTACTTC.

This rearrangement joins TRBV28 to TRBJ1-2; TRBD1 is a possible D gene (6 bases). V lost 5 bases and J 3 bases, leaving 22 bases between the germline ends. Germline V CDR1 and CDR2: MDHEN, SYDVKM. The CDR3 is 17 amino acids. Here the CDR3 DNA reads TGTGCCAGCAGTCGAGTCGTGCAGGGGAGATCGGACTATGGCTACACCTTC. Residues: CASSRVVQGRSDYGYTF.

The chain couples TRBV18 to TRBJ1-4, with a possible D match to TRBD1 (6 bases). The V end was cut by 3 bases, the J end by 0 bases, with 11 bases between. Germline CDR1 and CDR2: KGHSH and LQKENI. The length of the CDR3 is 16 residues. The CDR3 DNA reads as TGTGCCAGCTCACCCTCAGGGGCTACAACTAATGAAAAACTGTTTTTT. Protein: CASSPSGATTNEKLFF.

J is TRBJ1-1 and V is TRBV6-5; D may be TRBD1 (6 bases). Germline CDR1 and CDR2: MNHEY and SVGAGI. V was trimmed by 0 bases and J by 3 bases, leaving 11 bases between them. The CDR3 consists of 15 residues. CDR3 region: CASSYSVNRDTEAFF. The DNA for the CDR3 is TGTGCCAGCAGTTACTCGGTAAACAGGGACACTGAAGCTTTCTTT.

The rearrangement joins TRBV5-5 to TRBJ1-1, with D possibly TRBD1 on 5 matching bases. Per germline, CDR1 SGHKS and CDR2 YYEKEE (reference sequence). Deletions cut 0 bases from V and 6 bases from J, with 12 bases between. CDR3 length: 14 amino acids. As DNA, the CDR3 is TGTGCCAGCAGCTTGGGGGGACCTGGGGCTGAAGCTTTCTTT. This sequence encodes CASSLGGPGAEAFF. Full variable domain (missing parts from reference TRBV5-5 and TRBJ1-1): DAGVTQSPTHLIKTRGQQVTLRCSPISGHKSVSWYQQVLGQGPQFIFQYYEKEERGRGNFPDRFSARQFPNYSSELNVNALLLGDSALYLCASSLGGPGAEAFFGQGTRLTVV.

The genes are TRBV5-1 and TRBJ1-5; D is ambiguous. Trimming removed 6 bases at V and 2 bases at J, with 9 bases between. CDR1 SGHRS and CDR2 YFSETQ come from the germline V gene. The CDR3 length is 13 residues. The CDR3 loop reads CASNPDGNQPQHF. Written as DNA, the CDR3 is TGCGCCAGCAATCCCGACGGCAATCAGCCCCAGCATTTT.

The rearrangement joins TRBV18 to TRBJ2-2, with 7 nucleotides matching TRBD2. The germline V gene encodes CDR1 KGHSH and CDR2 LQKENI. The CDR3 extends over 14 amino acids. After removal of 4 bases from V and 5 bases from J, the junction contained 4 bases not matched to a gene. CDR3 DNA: TGTGCCAGCTCACGCCAGGGAGGGACCGGGGAGCTGTTTTTT. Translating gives CASSRQGGTGELFF.

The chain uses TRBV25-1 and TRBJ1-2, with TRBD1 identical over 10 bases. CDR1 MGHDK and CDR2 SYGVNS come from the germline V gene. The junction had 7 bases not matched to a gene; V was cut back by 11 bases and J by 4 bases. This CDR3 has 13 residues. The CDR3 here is CASSRTGGYGYTF. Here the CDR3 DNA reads TGTGCCTCCTCACGGACAGGGGGCTATGGCTACACCTTC.

The CDR3 loop is CSVETEAGVGETQYF. CDR3 DNA: TGCAGCGTTGAGACGGAGGCGGGAGTCGGAGAGACCCAGTACTTC. V gene TRBV29-1 combines with J gene TRBJ2-5; 7 bases match TRBD2. There are 15 residues in the CDR3. Looked up from germline, CDR1 is SQVTM and CDR2 is ANQGSEA. V dropped 3 bases and J dropped 4; count of bases not matched to a gene: 11.

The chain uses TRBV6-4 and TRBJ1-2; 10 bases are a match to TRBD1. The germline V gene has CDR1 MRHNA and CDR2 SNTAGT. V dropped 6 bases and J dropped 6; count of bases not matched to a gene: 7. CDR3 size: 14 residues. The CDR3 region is CASSPRDRGHGYTF. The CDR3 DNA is TGTGCCAGCAGCCCCCGGGACAGGGGTCATGGCTACACCTTC.

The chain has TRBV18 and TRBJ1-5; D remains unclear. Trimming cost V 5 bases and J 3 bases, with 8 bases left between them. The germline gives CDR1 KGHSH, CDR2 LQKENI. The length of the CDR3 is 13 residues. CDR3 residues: CASSGGNNQPQHF. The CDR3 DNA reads TGTGCCAGCTCAGGAGGGAACAATCAGCCCCAGCATTTT. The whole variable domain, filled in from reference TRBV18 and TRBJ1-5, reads NAGVMQNPRHLVRRRGQEARLRCSPMKGHSHVYWYRQLPEEGLKFMVYLQKENIIDESGMPKERFSAEFPKEGPSILRIQQVVRGDSAAYFCASSGGNNQPQHFGDGTRLSIL.

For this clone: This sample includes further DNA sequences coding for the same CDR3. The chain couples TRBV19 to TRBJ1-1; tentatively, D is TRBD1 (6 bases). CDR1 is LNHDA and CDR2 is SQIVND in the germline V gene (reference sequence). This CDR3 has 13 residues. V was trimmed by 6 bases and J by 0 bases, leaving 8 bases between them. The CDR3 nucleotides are TGTGCCAGTAGCCGGACAGTGAACACTGAAGCTTTCTTT. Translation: CASSRTVNTEAFF.

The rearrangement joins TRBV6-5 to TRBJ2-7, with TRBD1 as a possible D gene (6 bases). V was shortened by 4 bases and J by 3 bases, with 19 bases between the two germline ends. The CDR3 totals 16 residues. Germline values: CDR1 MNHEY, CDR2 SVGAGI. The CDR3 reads CASSSTQGSRIYEQYF. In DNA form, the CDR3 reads TGTGCCAGCAGTTCAACCCAGGGGAGTAGGATCTACGAGCAGTACTTC.

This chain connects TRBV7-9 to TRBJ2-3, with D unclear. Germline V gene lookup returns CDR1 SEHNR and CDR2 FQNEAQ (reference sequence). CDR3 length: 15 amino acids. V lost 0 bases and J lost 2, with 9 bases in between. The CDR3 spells CASSLAIATTDTQYF. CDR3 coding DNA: TGTGCCAGCAGCTTAGCAATAGCCACCACAGATACGCAGTATTTT. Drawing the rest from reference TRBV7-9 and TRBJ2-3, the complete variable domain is DTGVSQNPRHKITKRGQNVTFRCDPISEHNRLYWYRQTLGQGPEFLTYFQNEAQLEKSRLLSDRFSAERPKGSFSTLEIQRTEQGDSAMYLCASSLAIATTDTQYFGPGTRLTVL.

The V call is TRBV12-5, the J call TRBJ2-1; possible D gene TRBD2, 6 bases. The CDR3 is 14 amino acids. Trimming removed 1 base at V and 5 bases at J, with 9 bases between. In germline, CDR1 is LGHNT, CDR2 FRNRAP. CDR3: CASGLGEANNEQFF. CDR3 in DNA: TGTGCTAGTGGTTTGGGGGAGGCCAACAATGAGCAGTTCTTC. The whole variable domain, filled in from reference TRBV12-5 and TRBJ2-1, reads DARVTQTPRHKVTEMGQEVTMRCQPILGHNTVFWYRQTMMQGLELLAYFRNRAPLDDSGMPKDRFSAEMPDATLATLKIQPSEPRDSAVYFCASGLGEANNEQFFGPGTRLTVL.

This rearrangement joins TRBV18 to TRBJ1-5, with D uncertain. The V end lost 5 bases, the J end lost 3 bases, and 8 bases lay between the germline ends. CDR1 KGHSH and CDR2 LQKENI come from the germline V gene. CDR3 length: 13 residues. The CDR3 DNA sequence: TGTGCCAGCTCAAAAGACAACAATCAGCCCCAGCATTTT. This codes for CASSKDNNQPQHF.

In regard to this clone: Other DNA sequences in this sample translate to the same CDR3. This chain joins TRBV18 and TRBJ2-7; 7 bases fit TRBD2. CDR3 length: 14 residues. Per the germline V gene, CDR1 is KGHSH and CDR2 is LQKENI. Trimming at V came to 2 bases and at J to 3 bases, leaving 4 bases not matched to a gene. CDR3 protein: CASSPLSGGYEQYF. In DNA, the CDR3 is TGTGCCAGCTCACCATTATCGGGAGGCTACGAGCAGTACTTC.